This T cell receptor beta chain was captured in a study of cytomegalovirus exposure and HLA in healthy donors. Overall study findings and caveats: TCR association rates varied by HLA locus in a later analysis, with DRB1 highest and HLA-C lowest. Most observed TCR sequences were rare, whereas some public TCRs were detected in many donors. The HLA-A and HLA-B alleles of most subjects were reportedly predicted accurately from TCR beta sequences.

The primer mix had 60 Vbeta and 13 Jbeta primers. This table comes from immunoSEQ multiplex PCR, and its TCRdb copy is limited to in-frame clones, with some not included. The sample records 110,000 to 150,000 clones, about 70% being singletons. There are a few counts of this clone. The antigen is not known. CDR3 size: 16 residues. Trimming left V 3 bases short and J 3 bases short, with 14 bases between. Looked up from germline, CDR1 is LNHNV and CDR2 is YYDKDF (reference sequence). The specimen was PBMCs. The rearrangement uses TRBV15 and TRBJ2-2, with TRBD1 as a possible D gene (8 bases). This clonotype was sampled from a woman between 40 and 50 years old in good health and CMV-seronegative. CDR3 protein: CATSRIQGGYTGELFF. CDR3 nucleotides: TGTGCCACCAGCAGGATACAGGGGGGGTACACCGGGGAGCTGTTTTTT.